This TCR beta chain appears in the sequencing data of a study of response to subunit inactivated influenza vaccine. Study findings and constraints: Seasonal influenza vaccination, on each occasion, was suggested by the authors to recruit few new T cells.

About this clonotype: Its specificity is unknown.

One entry per CDR3 protein, called by TCRdb with MiXCR from the RT-PCR reads. Altogether hundreds of thousands of distinct CDR3 sequences are present, over 11% being singletons, with the ten largest covering approximately 7%. V lost 3 bases and J lost 7; bases outside the gene matches: 3. The CDR3 is 12 amino acids. Per germline, CDR1 GTSNPN and CDR2 SVGIG (reference sequence). The chain combines TRBV30 with TRBJ2-5, with 9 bases aligning to TRBD2. The sequencing used PBMCs from blood, collected 14 days before vaccination. The TCR was taken from a man aged 50 or older who received an inactivated influenza vaccine. Here the CDR3 reads CAWRVAGVTQYF. The CDR3 DNA is TGTGCCTGGAGAGTAGCGGGAGTGACCCAGTACTTC.